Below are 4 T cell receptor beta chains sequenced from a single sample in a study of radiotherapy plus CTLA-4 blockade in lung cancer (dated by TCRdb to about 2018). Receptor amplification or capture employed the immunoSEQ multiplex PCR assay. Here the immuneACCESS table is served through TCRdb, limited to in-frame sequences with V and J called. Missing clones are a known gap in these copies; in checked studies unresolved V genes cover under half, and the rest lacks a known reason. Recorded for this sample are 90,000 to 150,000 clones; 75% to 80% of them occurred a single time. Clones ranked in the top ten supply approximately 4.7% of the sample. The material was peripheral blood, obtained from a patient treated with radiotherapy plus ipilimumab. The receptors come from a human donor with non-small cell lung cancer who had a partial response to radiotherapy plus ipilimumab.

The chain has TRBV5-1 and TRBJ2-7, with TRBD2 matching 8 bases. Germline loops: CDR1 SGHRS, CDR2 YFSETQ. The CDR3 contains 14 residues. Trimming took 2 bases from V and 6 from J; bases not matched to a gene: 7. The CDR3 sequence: CASSFGAGGPEQYF. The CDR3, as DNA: TGCGCCAGCAGCTTCGGCGCGGGAGGCCCCGAGCAGTACTTC.

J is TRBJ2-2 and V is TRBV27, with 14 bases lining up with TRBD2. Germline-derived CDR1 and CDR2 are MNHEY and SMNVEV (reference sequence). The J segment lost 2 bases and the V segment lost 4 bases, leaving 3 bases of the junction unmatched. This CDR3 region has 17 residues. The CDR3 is CASSWTSGRSNTGELFF. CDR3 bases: TGTGCCAGCAGTTGGACTAGCGGGAGGTCAAACACCGGGGAGCTGTTTTTT.

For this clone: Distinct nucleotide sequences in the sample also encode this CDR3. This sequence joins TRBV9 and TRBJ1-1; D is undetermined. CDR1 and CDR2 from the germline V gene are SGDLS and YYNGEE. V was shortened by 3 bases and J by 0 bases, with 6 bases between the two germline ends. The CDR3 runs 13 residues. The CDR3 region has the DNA TGTGCCAGCAGCGCCCCCATGAACACTGAAGCTTTCTTT. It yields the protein CASSAPMNTEAFF.

The CDR3 nucleotides read TGTGCCAGCAGTCCCCCCGGGAGTTGGTATGAGCAGTTCTTC. Its protein product is CASSPPGSWYEQFF. The rearrangement uses TRBV7-9 and TRBJ2-1, with a weak D call TRBD2 (6 bases). V shed 6 bases and J shed 8 bases, with 17 bases lying between them. The CDR3 totals 14 residues. CDR1 is SEHNR, CDR2 FQNEAQ, per germline (reference sequence).